This T cell receptor beta chain was captured by sequencing in a study of tumor and adjacent non-tumor tissue in lung cancer. This sample's RNA came from whole unsorted tissue. Distant lung tissue was collected more than 3 cm away from the tumor edge. TCRbeta libraries were built with three rounds of nested PCR, modified from ARM-PCR. A single record per CDR3 protein comes from TCRdb applying MiXCR to the multiplex PCR reads. The sample carries 70,000 to 90,000 distinct CDR3 sequences, around 65% recorded once. CDR3 length: 16 residues. Germline loops: CDR1 SGHDT, CDR2 YYEEEE. V lost 2 bases, J lost 0 bases, and 14 bases lay in between.

The TCR was taken from a woman aged 45-60 years with non-small cell lung cancer. Sequencing was performed on distant non-tumor lung tissue. The chain employs TRBV5-6 and TRBJ1-1, with D maybe TRBD1 (6 bases). The CDR3 coding sequence is TGTGCCAGCAGCTTCTCGGGCAGGGGATTGAACACTGAAGCTTTCTTT. Translation: CASSFSGRGLNTEAFF. Full variable domain (missing parts from reference TRBV5-6 and TRBJ1-1): DAGVTQSPTHLIKTRGQQVTLRCSPKSGHDTVSWYQQALGQGPQFIFQYYEEEERQRGNFPDRFSGHQFPNYSSELNVNALLLGDSALYLCASSFSGRGLNTEAFFGQGTRLTVV.